The 25 T cell receptor beta chains reported below all come from one sample, sequenced in a study of T cells in Graves' hyperthyroidism and ophthalmopathy. Amplification yielded TCR beta CDR3 regions, with RNA transcripts as the source. The primer set for the first-round RT-PCR of the TCR CDR3 was HTBI. TCRdb reanalysed the multiplex PCR reads using MiXCR and keeps one entry per CDR3 protein. This sample has around 800,000 distinct CDR3 sequences, with over 35% found just once. Sequenced material: blood. These receptors all come from a man aged 18 to 30 with Graves' hyperthyroidism.

This clonotype was counted a few times. The chain links TRBV4-3 to TRBJ2-7; weak D call: TRBD1 (5 bases). The CDR3 sequence is 15 residues long. In germline, CDR1 is LGHNA, CDR2 YSLEER. The V end was cut by 0 bases, the J end by 1 base, with 10 bases between. The CDR3 DNA reads TGCGCCAGCAGCCAAGAAGTGGGGCCGTCCTACGAGCAGTACTTC. Encoded protein: CASSQEVGPSYEQYF.

J is TRBJ1-6 and V is TRBV5-4; possibly TRBD1 for D (5 bases). The CDR3 is made up of 13 amino acids. The V gene's germline CDR1 is SGHNT and CDR2 YYREEE (reference sequence). The ends were cut back, 4 bases at V and 15 bases at J, with 17 bases in the middle. The CDR3 DNA sequence: TGTGCCAGCAGCCCGTCCCAGGGAGGGAACCTCCACTTT. Translated, it gives CASSPSQGGNLHF. The complete variable domain, with remaining parts taken from reference TRBV5-4 and TRBJ1-6, reads ETGVTQSPTHLIKTRGQQVTLRCSSQSGHNTVSWYQQALGQGPQFIFQYYREEENGRGNFPPRFSGLQFPNYSSELNVNALELDDSALYLCASSPSQGGNLHFGNGTRLTVT.

This clonotype was counted ten times or more. This chain links TRBV2 with TRBJ1-5, with a weak D call TRBD1 (6 bases). Trimming left V 0 bases short and J 2 bases short, with 11 bases between. Germline V gives CDR1 SNHLY, CDR2 FYNNEI. The CDR3 contains 16 residues. The chain's CDR3 is CASSEAVGGGNQPQHF. The CDR3 DNA reads TGTGCCAGCAGTGAAGCGGTAGGGGGGGGCAATCAGCCCCAGCATTTT.

The table lists this clonotype with many counts. The J gene is TRBJ2-7, the V gene TRBV20-1; D might be TRBD1 or TRBD2, each matching 5 bases. V was trimmed by 6 bases and J by 4 bases, leaving 10 bases between them. Germline loops: CDR1 DFQATT, CDR2 SNEGSKA (reference sequence). The CDR3 length is 11 residues. As DNA, the CDR3 is TGCAGTGCGATTGGGGGATACGAGCAGTACTTC. This translates into CSAIGGYEQYF.

This clonotype appeared a few times. The genes are TRBV2 and TRBJ1-5; D remains ambiguous. This CDR3 spans 15 amino acids. Germline lookup yields CDR1 SNHLY and CDR2 FYNNEI. Trimming stripped 2 bases from V and 2 bases from J, with 10 bases between. The DNA for the CDR3 is TGTGCCAGCAGTGAAATCAGGTTGGGCAATCAGCCCCAGCATTTT. Translated: CASSEIRLGNQPQHF.

This clonotype was found a few times. The junction departs from the called germline gene at one end, perhaps through a read error. J is TRBJ2-7 and V is TRBV4-1, with TRBD2 as a possible D gene (5 bases). Germline V lookup: CDR1 MGHRA, CDR2 YSYEKL. The CDR3 has 14 residues. The CDR3 DNA is TGTGCCAGCAGCCAAGAGGTGGGAGTTGACGAGCAGTACTTC. This encodes CASSQEVGVDEQYF.

Concerning this clonotype: This could be a read error, since a much larger clone is one nucleotide away. The CDR3, as DNA: TGCAGTGCAGCGGACAGGGTGAATCAGCCCCAGCATTTT. Amino acids: CSAADRVNQPQHF. The chain employs TRBV20-1 and TRBJ1-5, with 8 nucleotides matching TRBD1. This CDR3 is 13 amino acids long. V lost 6 bases and J lost 4; bases outside the gene matches: 5. CDR1 is DFQATT and CDR2 is SNEGSKA in the germline V gene (reference sequence).

The chain uses TRBV10-3 and TRBJ2-5; TRBD1 aligns across 10 bases. CDR1 is ENHRY, CDR2 SYGVKD, per germline. This CDR3 has 14 residues. V shed 10 bases and J 3 bases; nucleotides not matched to a gene: 8. The CDR3 coding sequence is TGTGCCACCGGGACAGGGGATAGCAAAGAGACCCAGTACTTC. This gives the protein CATGTGDSKETQYF.

V is TRBV4-3 and J is TRBJ1-1; D is possibly TRBD1 (6 bases). Germline CDR1 and CDR2: LGHNA and YSLEER. With 1 base removed from V and 1 base from J, the gap between germline ends came to 10 bases. CDR3 length: 15 amino acids. This CDR3 is CASSQGTEGNTEAFF. The CDR3 DNA is TGCGCCAGCAGCCAAGGGACAGAGGGGAACACTGAAGCTTTCTTT.

In this sample, this clonotype turned up once. The rearrangement uses TRBV29-1 and TRBJ1-4, with D perhaps TRBD1 (5 bases). The germline V and J ends were trimmed by 5 bases and 2 bases, with 6 bases remaining between them. CDR1 and CDR2 from the germline V gene are SQVTM and ANQGSEA. This CDR3 has 12 residues. CDR3 sequence: CSVRDTNEKLFF. For the CDR3, the DNA is TGCAGCGTTAGGGACACTAATGAAAAACTGTTTTTT.

This clonotype was seen a few times. V is TRBV7-9 and J is TRBJ1-1; no clear D gene. V lost 6 bases to trimming and J lost 0 bases, with 14 bases between them. Germline V CDR1 and CDR2: SEHNR, FQNEAQ (reference sequence). The CDR3 has 15 amino acids. DNA of the CDR3: TGTGCCAGCAGTCGGCCGCCCTTAGTGAACACTGAAGCTTTCTTT. This codes for CASSRPPLVNTEAFF.

This clonotype occurred many times. The genes are TRBV29-1 and TRBJ2-7, with D possibly matching TRBD2 (5 bases). The CDR3 is 10 residues long. CDR1 SQVTM and CDR2 ANQGSEA come from the germline V gene. Trimming took 4 bases from V and 6 from J, leaving 7 bases between them. This CDR3 is CSVGGPEQYF. As DNA, the CDR3 is TGCAGCGTTGGAGGGCCCGAGCAGTACTTC.

CDR3 sequence reads: CASSLRDGFTGELFF. DNA for the CDR3: TGTGCCAGCAGCTTGCGTGACGGCTTCACCGGGGAGCTGTTTTTT. The chain is built from TRBV5-6 and TRBJ2-2; the D is unclear. The ends were cut back, 1 base at V and 4 bases at J, with 11 bases in the middle. CDR3 length: 15 residues. CDR1 and CDR2 (germline): SGHDT, YYEEEE.

The genes are TRBV12-3 or TRBV12-4 and TRBJ1-2; D uncertain. The CDR3 is 14 amino acids. The V end lost 3 bases, the J end lost 6 bases, and 14 bases lay between the germline ends. CDR3 nucleotide sequence: TGTGCCAGCAGTTTCTATCCTGGGCCTAATGGCTACACCTTC. This sequence encodes CASSFYPGPNGYTF.

In its sample, this clonotype was seen many times. The chain carries TRBV7-9 and TRBJ1-4; tentative D call: TRBD1 (6 bases). The CDR3 length is 14 residues. Trimming pared 5 bases from V and 7 bases from J, leaving 14 bases between. CDR1 is SEHNR, CDR2 FQNEAQ, per germline (reference sequence). The CDR3 loop reads CASSVTGYGEKLFF. The CDR3 DNA sequence: TGTGCCAGCAGCGTTACAGGGTACGGTGAAAAACTGTTTTTT.

The V gene is TRBV14, the J gene TRBJ1-1, with TRBD1 as a possible D gene (5 bases). Trimming left V 4 bases short and J 1 base short, with 16 bases between. This CDR3 has 16 amino acids. In germline, CDR1 is SGHDN, CDR2 FVKESK. The CDR3 spells CASSLSQGFSNTEAFF. In DNA form, the CDR3 reads TGTGCCAGCAGCCTCAGCCAGGGTTTCTCGAACACTGAAGCTTTCTTT.

This clonotype was counted a few times. The rearrangement links TRBV5-1 to TRBJ1-1, with a possible D match to TRBD1 (5 bases). Trimming cost V 5 bases and J 2 bases, with 22 bases left between them. CDR1 is SGHRS, CDR2 YFSETQ, per germline. The CDR3 sequence is 17 residues long. The CDR3: CASRIWAMTDGNTEAFF. CDR3 bases: TGCGCCAGCAGAATCTGGGCCATGACAGATGGAAACACTGAAGCTTTCTTT.

This clonotype was seen a handful of times. This chain links TRBV7-2 with TRBJ1-6, with TRBD1 matching over 8 bases. The CDR3 contains 14 residues. Germline V gene lookup returns CDR1 SGHTA and CDR2 FQGNSA. Losses at the gene ends were 5 bases for V and 8 bases for J; bases not matched to a gene: 5. This CDR3 reads CASSGQGAYSPLHF. Here the CDR3 DNA reads TGTGCCAGCAGCGGGCAGGGGGCTTATTCACCCCTCCACTTT.

V and J are TRBV5-1 and TRBJ1-1; D gene uncertain. From germline, CDR1 is SGHRS and CDR2 YFSETQ. The CDR3 spans 15 residues. The V end lost 0 bases, the J end lost 4 bases, and 13 bases lay between the germline ends. This CDR3 is CASSLDPGGTTEAFF. CDR3 in DNA: TGCGCCAGCAGCTTGGATCCAGGTGGAACCACTGAAGCTTTCTTT.

This clonotype came up many times. This chain uses TRBV29-1 with TRBJ1-4; maybe TRBD1 (5 bases). V lost 4 bases to trimming and J lost 8 bases, with 17 bases between them. This CDR3 is 14 amino acids long. In germline, CDR1 is SQVTM, CDR2 ANQGSEA. The CDR3 loop reads CSVAHGTEMEKLFF. In DNA form, the CDR3 reads TGCAGCGTTGCCCACGGGACCGAAATGGAAAAACTGTTTTTT.

The V call is TRBV5-4, the J call TRBJ2-7, with 7 bases identical to TRBD2. The CDR3 covers 14 residues. The V and J ends lost 4 bases and 2 bases, in that order; junction bases with no gene match: 6. The germline gives CDR1 SGHNT, CDR2 YYREEE (reference sequence). The CDR3 DNA is TGTGCCAGCAGCGGGGGGGGACTGGCCTACGAGCAGTACTTC. Its translation is CASSGGGLAYEQYF.

The chain employs TRBV7-2 and TRBJ1-4; D is ambiguous. The CDR3 runs to 12 residues. Deletions cut 5 bases from V and 8 bases from J, with 9 bases between. Germline assignment: CDR1 SGHTA and CDR2 FQGNSA. DNA of the CDR3: TGTGCCAGCAGCAGGGCCGGGGAAAAACTGTTTTTT. Translating gives CASSRAGEKLFF.

The sample holds many counts of this clonotype. The chain combines TRBV29-1 with TRBJ2-2, with a possible D match to TRBD1 (5 bases). Deletions cut 7 bases from V and 6 bases from J, with 12 bases between. This CDR3 comprises 12 residues. Germline V gene data show CDR1 as SQVTM and CDR2 as ANQGSEA. CDR3 sequence reads: CSEGVGPGELFF. CDR3 nucleotide sequence: TGCAGCGAAGGGGTCGGACCCGGGGAGCTGTTTTTT.

The chain employs TRBV7-2 and TRBJ2-7, with 8 bases identical to TRBD2. The CDR3 spans 14 residues. Looked up from germline, CDR1 is SGHTA and CDR2 is FQGNSA. V gave up 2 bases and J gave up 5 bases; unmatched junction bases: 5. CDR3 nucleotide sequence: TGTGCCAGCAGCTTAAGAGCGGGAGCGAACGAGCAGTACTTC. Protein: CASSLRAGANEQYF.

Many counts were recorded for this clonotype. The chain couples TRBV24-1 to TRBJ2-5; 15 bases line up with TRBD2. The germline gives CDR1 KGHDR, CDR2 SFDVKD. The V gene end was trimmed by 5 bases and the J gene end by 4 bases; junction bases not matched to a gene: 4. This CDR3 is 16 amino acids long. The CDR3 sequence: CATSALGLAGGETQYF. DNA for the CDR3: TGTGCCACCAGTGCTCTGGGACTAGCGGGAGGAGAGACCCAGTACTTC.